A single sample is the source of the 32 T cell receptor beta chains below, sequenced in a study of T-cell reconstitution after alpha-beta-depleted transplantation in children. Unique molecular identifiers were incorporated during preparation of the TCRbeta library. Each CDR3 protein is one row after TCRdb ran MiXCR on the PCR reads. The sample carries 600,000 to 700,000 distinct CDR3 sequences, 10% to 15% recorded once. The sequencing used PBMCs, collected before TCRalphabeta/CD19-depleted stem cell transplant. Every receptor here comes from a girl aged 2 to 10 with congenital amegakaryocytic thrombocytopenia, due to receive a stem cell transplant.

This clonotype was counted ten times or more. The chain is built from TRBV28 and TRBJ1-1; D remains ambiguous. Between the trimmed V and J ends, which lost 7 bases and 0 bases, there was a span of 15 bases. From germline, CDR1 is MDHEN and CDR2 SYDVKM. The CDR3 is made up of 15 amino acids. This CDR3 is CASTLGPWMNTEAFF. The CDR3 DNA reads as TGTGCCAGCACCCTCGGTCCATGGATGAACACTGAAGCTTTCTTT. Drawing the rest from reference TRBV28 and TRBJ1-1, the complete variable domain is DVKVTQSSRYLVKRTGEKVFLECVQDMDHENMFWYRQDPGLGLRLIYFSYDVKMKEKGDIPEGYSVSREKKERFSLILESASTNQTSMYLCASTLGPWMNTEAFFGQGTRLTVV.

This clonotype was counted ten times or more. V and J are TRBV5-1 and TRBJ2-3; perhaps TRBD2 as D (6 bases). Germline values: CDR1 SGHRS, CDR2 YFSETQ. V was cut by 2 bases and J by 1 base, with 11 bases left in between. This CDR3 is 15 amino acids long. The CDR3 DNA follows: TGCGCCAGCAGCTTAGCGGGCCACGGCACAGATACGCAGTATTTT. Its translation is CASSLAGHGTDTQYF.

This clonotype was counted ten times or more. V usage is TRBV20-1 and J usage is TRBJ2-1, with 11 bases matching TRBD2. After removal of 6 bases from V and 6 bases from J, the junction contained 10 bases not matched to a gene. Germline V gives CDR1 DFQATT, CDR2 SNEGSKA (reference sequence). The CDR3 is 15 residues long. The CDR3 DNA is TGCAGTGCCAAGCCGACTAGCGGGATTGCCAATGAGCAGTTCTTC. Amino acid sequence: CSAKPTSGIANEQFF.

The CDR3 is CASSLTIEQFF. CDR3 in DNA: TGTGCCAGCAGCTTGACTATTGAGCAGTTCTTC. This chain uses TRBV7-9 with TRBJ2-1, with a tentative D call TRBD2 (5 bases). The germline V and J ends were trimmed by 3 bases and 9 bases, with 6 bases remaining between them. The CDR3 sequence is 11 residues long. CDR1 is SEHNR and CDR2 is FQNEAQ in the germline V gene (reference sequence).

The chain uses TRBV7-9 and TRBJ2-5, with 10 bases matching TRBD2. This CDR3 region has 17 residues. With 2 bases clipped from V and 2 bases from J, the junction kept 8 bases outside the gene matches. Germline CDR1 reads SEHNR; CDR2 reads FQNEAQ (reference sequence). The CDR3 DNA reads as TGTGCCAGCAGCTTACACGGACTAGCGGAGGAACAAGAGACCCAGTACTTC. The encoded protein is CASSLHGLAEEQETQYF.

This clonotype was recorded many times. The rearrangement links TRBV7-9 to TRBJ2-3; weak D call: TRBD1 (7 bases). Germline CDR1 is SEHNR and CDR2 is FQNEAQ (reference sequence). V was clipped by 5 bases and J by 2 bases, with 14 bases between them. The CDR3 is made up of 15 amino acids. CDR3 sequence (DNA): TGTGCCAGCAGCCAGGGGGGTTTTACCACAGATACGCAGTATTTT. The encoded protein is CASSQGGFTTDTQYF.

This clonotype was detected a few times. The CDR3 DNA is TGTGCCAGCAGCCAGTTCAACGGAAATGAGCAGTTCTTC. It codes for CASSQFNGNEQFF. This rearrangement joins TRBV14 to TRBJ2-1; D is uncertain. Per the germline V gene, CDR1 is SGHDN and CDR2 is FVKESK. The CDR3 totals 13 residues. V was shortened by 3 bases and J by 7 bases, with 10 bases between the two germline ends.

This clonotype was seen at least ten times. The V call is TRBV10-3, the J call TRBJ2-2; either TRBD1 or TRBD2 may supply D (5 bases each). V shed 9 bases and J shed 0 bases, with 17 bases lying between them. The CDR3 has 16 amino acids. The germline V gene encodes CDR1 ENHRY and CDR2 SYGVKD. CDR3 region: CAINHRDGPNTGELFF. In nucleotides, the CDR3 is TGTGCCATAAATCACCGGGACGGACCGAACACCGGGGAGCTGTTTTTT.

This clonotype was seen a few times. CDR3 sequence reads: CAWSVGSSYEQYF. The CDR3 DNA sequence: TGTGCCTGGAGTGTAGGCAGCTCCTACGAGCAGTACTTC. The rearrangement joins TRBV30 to TRBJ2-7; D is ambiguous. Germline CDR1 is GTSNPN and CDR2 is SVGIG (reference sequence). The CDR3 runs to 13 residues. V lost 0 bases and J 0 bases, leaving 6 bases between the germline ends.

This clonotype was seen many times. The rearrangement uses TRBV12-3 or TRBV12-4 and TRBJ1-1, with D maybe TRBD1 (5 bases). CDR3 length: 13 amino acids. The V and J ends lost 6 bases and 0 bases respectively, with 8 bases between them. This CDR3 is CASSPGVNTEAFF. The CDR3 DNA sequence: TGTGCCAGCAGCCCGGGGGTGAACACTGAAGCTTTCTTT.

This clonotype was picked up many times. The gene calls are TRBV10-1 and TRBJ1-1; perhaps TRBD1 as D (6 bases). This CDR3 spans 13 amino acids. Trimming left V 8 bases short and J 0 bases short, with 10 bases between. Germline CDR1 and CDR2: WNHNN and SYGVQD (reference sequence). The CDR3 bases are TGCGCCAGCGCCAGGGGAGTGAACACTGAAGCTTTCTTT. Amino acids: CASARGVNTEAFF.

This clonotype was counted a few times. The J gene is TRBJ2-3, the V gene TRBV14, with 9 nucleotides matching TRBD1. This CDR3 region has 15 residues. Trimming at V came to 1 base and at J to 5 bases, leaving 4 bases not matched to a gene. Germline values: CDR1 SGHDN, CDR2 FVKESK. CDR3 nucleotide sequence: TGTGCCAGCAGCCAAGGGACAGGGGACAGAGATACGCAGTATTTT. Protein product: CASSQGTGDRDTQYF. Looking up the rest from reference TRBV14 and TRBJ2-3 gives the full variable domain: EAGVTQFPSHSVIEKGQTVTLRCDPISGHDNLYWYRRVMGKEIKFLLHFVKESKQDESGMPNNRFLAERTGGTYSTLKVQPAELEDSGVYFCASSQGTGDRDTQYFGPGTRLTVL.

This clonotype was seen only a few times. The chain links TRBV20-1 to TRBJ1-1, with a tentative D call TRBD1 (5 bases). There are 13 residues in the CDR3. CDR1 and CDR2 (germline): DFQATT, SNEGSKA (reference sequence). The ends were cut back, 8 bases at V and 0 bases at J, with 13 bases in the middle. The CDR3 nucleotides read TGCAGTCCTGGGGCGACAGTGAACACTGAAGCTTTCTTT. It translates to CSPGATVNTEAFF.

This clonotype was detected many times. V is TRBV12-3 or TRBV12-4 and J is TRBJ2-5, with 8 bases identical to TRBD2. This CDR3 has 14 residues. The J segment lost 2 bases and the V segment lost 11 bases, leaving 10 bases of the junction unmatched. The CDR3 spells CACGASGQQETQYF. In DNA, the CDR3 is TGTGCCTGTGGGGCTAGCGGGCAACAAGAGACCCAGTACTTC.

Ten or more counts support this clonotype. This rearrangement joins TRBV5-1 to TRBJ2-7; D is ambiguous. Germline CDR1 is SGHRS and CDR2 is YFSETQ. Trimming cost V 6 bases and J 2 bases, with 12 bases left between them. The CDR3 extends over 13 amino acids. CDR3: CASTLSPTYEQYF. The CDR3, as DNA: TGCGCCAGCACCCTATCTCCGACCTACGAGCAGTACTTC.

This clonotype was counted at least ten times. The chain recombines TRBV5-1 with TRBJ2-1, with a tentative D call TRBD2 (6 bases). Per germline, CDR1 SGHRS and CDR2 YFSETQ. The germline V and J ends were trimmed by 0 bases and 1 base, with 8 bases remaining between them. The CDR3 consists of 15 residues. The CDR3 loop reads CASSLAGLSYNEQFF. The CDR3 DNA reads TGCGCCAGCAGCTTGGCGGGACTTTCCTACAATGAGCAGTTCTTC.

In this sample, this clonotype turned up many times. The rearrangement uses TRBV20-1 and TRBJ2-2; D call uncertain. V lost 5 bases and J 3 bases, leaving 10 bases between the germline ends. The CDR3 runs to 13 residues. Germline loops: CDR1 DFQATT, CDR2 SNEGSKA (reference sequence). The CDR3 DNA sequence: TGCAGTGCTCGAAACAGCGACACCGGGGAGCTGTTTTTT. Protein sequence: CSARNSDTGELFF.

Comments on this clonotype: Since a much larger clone is just one base distant, this may be a read error. V gene TRBV10-3 combines with J gene TRBJ1-1; D not resolved. V gave up 2 bases and J gave up 12 bases, with 19 bases separating them. Germline CDR1 ENHRY, CDR2 SYGVKD. This CDR3 has 14 residues. As DNA, the CDR3 is TGTGCCATCAGTGAGACGGCACCCTCCCCCCTTACTTTCTTT. This codes for CAISETAPSPLTFF.

Points on this clonotype: A much larger clone differs by one base, so this may be a read error. DNA for the CDR3: TGCGCCAGCAACCCGGGACAGGTTTTTTACGAGCAGTACTTC. Amino acids: CASNPGQVFYEQYF. The chain uses TRBV5-1 and TRBJ2-7, with 8 bases identical to TRBD1. With 6 bases clipped from V and 4 bases from J, the junction kept 9 bases outside the gene matches. Germline V lookup: CDR1 SGHRS, CDR2 YFSETQ. The CDR3 consists of 14 residues.

This chain links TRBV7-8 with TRBJ2-1; unclear D gene. CDR1 and CDR2 (germline): SGHVS, FQNEAQ. CDR3 size: 12 residues. The V gene lost 1 base and the J gene lost 9 bases, with 7 bases spanning the gap. The CDR3, as DNA: TGTGCCAGCAGCTTAGAGTACGGTGAGCAGTTCTTC. Translating it yields CASSLEYGEQFF.

CDR3 residues: CASSRRPPGSLNTEAFF. Here the CDR3 DNA reads TGTGCCAGCAGCCGACGACCCCCTGGGTCCTTGAACACTGAAGCTTTCTTT. This chain joins TRBV7-6 and TRBJ1-1; D unresolved. V lost 5 bases, J lost 0 bases, and 19 bases lay in between. From germline, CDR1 is SGHVS and CDR2 FNYEAQ. The CDR3 has 17 residues.

This clonotype was seen repeatedly, ten times or more. The chain joins TRBV29-1 to TRBJ2-1; TRBD2 aligns across 11 bases. Trimming cost V 4 bases and J 8 bases; bases outside gene matches: 4. Germline values: CDR1 SQVTM, CDR2 ANQGSEA. The CDR3 is 13 amino acids. DNA for the CDR3: TGCAGCGTTGGAATAGCGGGAGGGCATGAGCAGTTCTTC. It codes for CSVGIAGGHEQFF.

This clonotype has a count of ten or more. J is TRBJ2-7 and V is TRBV5-1; D gene uncertain. From germline, CDR1 is SGHRS and CDR2 YFSETQ. This CDR3 contains 15 residues. The germline V and J ends were trimmed by 0 bases and 2 bases, with 12 bases remaining between them. CDR3 in amino acids: CASSLESVAPYEQYF. CDR3 sequence (DNA): TGCGCCAGCAGCTTGGAGTCAGTCGCCCCCTACGAGCAGTACTTC.

This clonotype was detected only a few times. The chain couples TRBV4-1 to TRBJ1-5; the match to TRBD1 covers 9 bases. The CDR3 covers 18 residues. CDR1 and CDR2 (germline): MGHRA, YSYEKL. J lost 2 bases, V lost 2 bases, and 10 bases had no gene match. The CDR3 DNA follows: TGCGCCAGCAGCCAACCGAGAATGGGACAGGGTCGCAATCAGCCCCAGCATTTT. Its translation: CASSQPRMGQGRNQPQHF.

This clonotype showed up many times. The chain carries TRBV29-1 and TRBJ2-2, with D possibly TRBD2 on 6 matching bases. With 6 bases removed from V and 4 bases from J, the gap between germline ends came to 9 bases. Germline CDR1 reads SQVTM; CDR2 reads ANQGSEA. There are 12 residues in the CDR3. This CDR3 reads CSVRGSTGELFF. CDR3 DNA: TGCAGCGTGCGGGGAAGCACCGGGGAGCTGTTTTTT.

This clonotype was seen a handful of times. The genes are TRBV18 and TRBJ1-5, with 8 bases that match TRBD1. Germline V gene data show CDR1 as KGHSH and CDR2 as LQKENI. The CDR3 runs to 15 residues. With 4 bases clipped from V and 5 bases from J, the junction kept 7 bases outside the gene matches. CDR3 sequence: CASSQTGAEHQPQHF. In DNA form, the CDR3 reads TGTGCCAGCTCACAGACAGGGGCGGAGCATCAGCCCCAGCATTTT.

Many counts were recorded for this clonotype. The rearrangement links TRBV10-3 to TRBJ2-2; the match to TRBD1 covers 9 bases. Germline-derived CDR1 and CDR2 are ENHRY and SYGVKD. The CDR3 is 17 amino acids. V lost 3 bases and J lost 7; bases outside the gene matches: 12. As DNA, the CDR3 is TGTGCCATCAGTGATCCTCAGGGACAGGGTTTTGTCGGGGAGCTGTTTTTT. Its protein product is CAISDPQGQGFVGELFF.

This clonotype has a handful of counts. The V and J genes are TRBV3-1 and TRBJ2-7, with TRBD2 identical over 11 bases. V was clipped by 0 bases and J by 3 bases; unmatched bases: 4. Germline V lookup: CDR1 LGHDT, CDR2 YNNKEL (reference sequence). This CDR3 is 16 amino acids long. The DNA of the CDR3 is TGTGCCAGCAGCCAAGATGTTACTAGCGGGAGCTACGAGCAGTACTTC. Its translation: CASSQDVTSGSYEQYF.

For the CDR3, the DNA is TGCAGTGCTCCCTGGGGTCCTACGCAGTATTTT. It translates to CSAPWGPTQYF. V gene TRBV20-1 combines with J gene TRBJ2-3, with no clear D. Trimming shortened V by 5 bases and J by 8 bases, and 11 bases separated the two germline ends. The CDR3 is 11 amino acids. Per the germline V gene, CDR1 is DFQATT and CDR2 is SNEGSKA (reference sequence).

This clonotype was recorded at least ten times. This rearrangement joins TRBV4-1 to TRBJ2-3; D might be TRBD2 (5 bases). The CDR3 covers 16 residues. Germline CDR1 reads MGHRA; CDR2 reads YSYEKL. The V gene lost 4 bases and the J gene lost 2 bases, with 16 bases spanning the gap. CDR3 nucleotide sequence: TGCGCCAGCAGCCCCCCTTCCAGCGGTATCACAGATACGCAGTATTTT. Translating it yields CASSPPSSGITDTQYF.

The chain uses TRBV6-1 and TRBJ2-3; a possible D gene is TRBD2 (6 bases). Trimming cost V 6 bases and J 1 base, with 14 bases left between them. This CDR3 comprises 15 residues. Per the germline V gene, CDR1 is MNHNS and CDR2 is SASEGT. CDR3 amino acids: CASRDGSGRTDTQYF. CDR3 coding DNA: TGTGCCAGCAGGGACGGTAGCGGTCGCACAGATACGCAGTATTTT.

This rearrangement joins TRBV9 to TRBJ2-1, with TRBD2 as a possible D gene (5 bases). The germline V gene has CDR1 SGDLS and CDR2 YYNGEE. Trimming took 6 bases from V and 6 from J, leaving 16 bases between them. CDR3 length: 14 amino acids. CDR3 sequence: CASKGRFGRNEQFF. CDR3 DNA: TGTGCCAGCAAAGGGAGATTTGGTCGCAATGAGCAGTTCTTC. The whole variable domain, filled in from reference TRBV9 and TRBJ2-1, reads DSGVTQTPKHLITATGQRVTLRCSPRSGDLSVYWYQQSLDQGLQFLIQYYNGEERAKGNILERFSAQQFPDLHSELNLSSLELGDSALYFCASKGRFGRNEQFFGPGTRLTVL.